The clone carrying this T cell receptor (beta chain) was observed a single time. Antigen unknown. This CDR3 is 16 amino acids long. Germline V gene lookup returns CDR1 MNHEY and CDR2 SVGAGI. Losses at the gene ends were 0 bases for V and 8 bases for J; bases not matched to a gene: 8. These data belong to a study of shared clonotypes between healthy human individuals. The study, taken as a whole, reports: Clonotypes which were not shared had lower generation probabilities than clonotypes that all four donors shared.

The assay was carried out at the deep level. TCRdb's table, derived via immunoSEQ multiplex PCR, lists solely in-frame clones and lacks some. The table has about 2 million clones, about 95% seen once; the top ten hold under 1.5%. Positive CCR7 selection of CD45RO-negative cells yielded the naive CD8 cells, and terminally differentiated effector memory CD45RA+ cells were excluded. The TCR sequence derives from a man aged 18 to 29 in good health. The sequenced material came from naive CD8+ T cells sorted from blood. V usage is TRBV6-5 and J usage is TRBJ1-4; TRBD1 matches 8 bases. CDR3 residues: CASSYSRTGRLEKLFF. The DNA for the CDR3 is TGTGCCAGCAGTTACTCCAGGACAGGGCGATTGGAAAAACTGTTTTTT.